The rows below give T cell receptor beta chains drawn from one sample of a study of blood T cell repertoires in COVID-19. This table comes from immunoSEQ multiplex PCR, and its TCRdb copy is limited to in-frame clones, with some not included. Here the sample spans about 180,000 clones, approximately 87% being singletons. Input material: peripheral blood. The receptors shown here come from a man between 35 and 55 years old with active or convalescent COVID-19. Each CDR3 is given with its conserved first and last residue. The order of the fields is clone size, J gene, D gene, V gene, CDR3 DNA, CDR3 protein. D genes are given only for firm matches. Only part of the rows carry a size: once, few, many, or a class if the clone is expanded.

clone size: once
J gene: TRBJ2-4
D gene: .
V gene: TRBV29-1
CDR3 DNA: TGCAGCGTTGAAGGGGGAGGAGACAGAATAGCCAAAAACATTCAGTACTTC
CDR3 protein: CSVEGGGDRIAKNIQYF

clone size: .
J gene: TRBJ1-1
D gene: .
V gene: TRBV27
CDR3 DNA: TGTGCCAGCAGCCCATCGGGGGGGGTTGAAGCTTTCTTT
CDR3 protein: CASSPSGGVEAFF

clone size: once
J gene: TRBJ1-3
D gene: .
V gene: TRBV19
CDR3 DNA: TGTGCCAGTCTCCCTAGCAGAACCTCTGGAAACACCATATATTTT
CDR3 protein: CASLPSRTSGNTIYF

clone size: .
J gene: TRBJ2-1
D gene: TRBD1
V gene: TRBV5-1
CDR3 DNA: TGCGCCAGCAGCTTGGATCCAGGGGGAACCTACAATGAGCAGTTCTTC
CDR3 protein: CASSLDPGGTYNEQFF

clone size: .
J gene: TRBJ2-2
D gene: .
V gene: TRBV4-2
CDR3 DNA: TGTGCCAGCAGCCCAGAAGGGGGGGGACACACCGGGGAGCTGTTTTTT
CDR3 protein: CASSPEGGGHTGELFF

clone size: .
J gene: TRBJ1-1
D gene: TRBD1
V gene: TRBV11-3
CDR3 DNA: TGTGCCAGCAGCTCCCGCAGGGGGGAGAGTGAAGCTTTCTTT
CDR3 protein: CASSSRRGESEAFF

clone size: few
J gene: TRBJ1-3
D gene: .
V gene: TRBV5-1
CDR3 DNA: TGCGCCAGCAGCTTGGGAGGGAGCTCTGGAAACACCATATATTTT
CDR3 protein: CASSLGGSSGNTIYF

clone size: .
J gene: TRBJ1-2
D gene: .
V gene: TRBV4-1
CDR3 DNA: TGCGCCAGCAGCCAAGAGACTGCGGGTATTGGCTACACCTTC
CDR3 protein: CASSQETAGIGYTF

clone size: .
J gene: TRBJ2-3
D gene: .
V gene: TRBV10-3
CDR3 DNA: TGTGCCATCAGTGAACCCCTAGCCCCCACAGATACGCAGTATTTT
CDR3 protein: CAISEPLAPTDTQYF

clone size: .
J gene: TRBJ1-6
D gene: TRBD1
V gene: TRBV13
CDR3 DNA: TGTGCCAGCAGTTCCGGACAGGGGGCGACCAATTCACCCCTCCACTTT
CDR3 protein: CASSSGQGATNSPLHF

clone size: once
J gene: TRBJ1-1
D gene: .
V gene: TRBV11-2
CDR3 DNA: TGTGCCAGCAGCTTAGCAGGGTCTGAAGCTTTCTTT
CDR3 protein: CASSLAGSEAFF

clone size: .
J gene: TRBJ1-5
D gene: .
V gene: TRBV30
CDR3 DNA: TGTGCCTGGGAACAGGGAAATTTCGGTCAGCCCCAGCATTTT
CDR3 protein: CAWEQGNFGQPQHF

clone size: .
J gene: TRBJ1-1
D gene: TRBD1
V gene: TRBV5-1
CDR3 DNA: TGCGCCAGCAGATCGGTCGGGACAGGGGACACTGAAGCTTTCTTT
CDR3 protein: CASRSVGTGDTEAFF

clone size: .
J gene: TRBJ1-2
D gene: TRBD1
V gene: TRBV4-3
CDR3 DNA: TGCGCCAGCAGCCAAGATTCGGGACAGATACCCTCCGGTATCTATGGCTACACCTTC
CDR3 protein: CASSQDSGQIPSGIYGYTF

clone size: .
J gene: TRBJ2-7
D gene: .
V gene: TRBV6-2/TRBV6-3
CDR3 DNA: TGTGCCAGCAGTTACGGAGGGTTCACCTCGGCCGAGCAGTACTTC
CDR3 protein: CASSYGGFTSAEQYF

clone size: .
J gene: TRBJ2-5
D gene: TRBD2
V gene: TRBV5-1
CDR3 DNA: TGCGCCAGCAGCCCGGACGGGGGGGGCCAAGAGACCCAGTACTTC
CDR3 protein: CASSPDGGGQETQYF

clone size: .
J gene: TRBJ2-1
D gene: TRBD1
V gene: TRBV5-4
CDR3 DNA: TGTGCCAGCAGCCAAGATCCAGGGGGCTCCTACAATGAGCAGTTCTTC
CDR3 protein: CASSQDPGGSYNEQFF

clone size: .
J gene: TRBJ2-3
D gene: TRBD2
V gene: TRBV3-1/TRBV3-2
CDR3 DNA: TGTGCCAGCAGCCCGGGACTAGCGGGGGCTTACACAGATACGCAGTATTTT
CDR3 protein: CASSPGLAGAYTDTQYF

clone size: once
J gene: TRBJ1-2
D gene: TRBD1
V gene: TRBV5-4
CDR3 DNA: TGTGTCAGCAGCTCCACAGGGGTTCCTGGCTACACCTTC
CDR3 protein: CVSSSTGVPGYTF

clone size: .
J gene: TRBJ2-5
D gene: .
V gene: TRBV5-1
CDR3 DNA: TGCGCCAGCAGCTTAGGTAGAGCGGTAGGAGAGACCCAGTACTTC
CDR3 protein: CASSLGRAVGETQYF

clone size: .
J gene: TRBJ1-5
D gene: .
V gene: TRBV2
CDR3 DNA: TGTGCCAGCACCGCCGACAGTTATAGCAATCAGCCCCAGCATTTT
CDR3 protein: CASTADSYSNQPQHF

clone size: .
J gene: TRBJ1-1
D gene: .
V gene: TRBV5-4
CDR3 DNA: TGTGCCAGCAGCTCGCAGACAGGAGAGAACACTGAAGCTTTCTTT
CDR3 protein: CASSSQTGENTEAFF

clone size: .
J gene: TRBJ2-5
D gene: TRBD2
V gene: TRBV6-6
CDR3 DNA: TGTGCCAGCATCTCGGGGGGAGAGACCCAGTACTTC
CDR3 protein: CASISGGETQYF

clone size: .
J gene: TRBJ1-2
D gene: TRBD1
V gene: TRBV15
CDR3 DNA: TGTGCCACCAGCAGCCTAACACAGGGGGCAGGGGGCTACACCTTC
CDR3 protein: CATSSLTQGAGGYTF

clone size: .
J gene: TRBJ1-1
D gene: .
V gene: TRBV6-5
CDR3 DNA: TGTGCCAGCAGTTCGGGGTTGATGAACACTGAAGCTTTCTTT
CDR3 protein: CASSSGLMNTEAFF

clone size: .
J gene: TRBJ1-6
D gene: TRBD1
V gene: TRBV2
CDR3 DNA: TGTGCCAGCAGCGGAGCAGGGGGTTTCGGTTCACCCCTCCACTTT
CDR3 protein: CASSGAGGFGSPLHF

clone size: .
J gene: TRBJ1-5
D gene: TRBD1
V gene: TRBV19
CDR3 DNA: TGTGCCAGTAGACAGACAGGGGCCAGCAATCAGCCCCAGCATTTT
CDR3 protein: CASRQTGASNQPQHF

clone size: .
J gene: TRBJ2-7
D gene: .
V gene: TRBV29-1
CDR3 DNA: TGCAGCGTCCGGAGAGACAGTAGTAATATCGAGCAGTACTTC
CDR3 protein: CSVRRDSSNIEQYF

clone size: .
J gene: TRBJ2-3
D gene: TRBD2
V gene: TRBV19
CDR3 DNA: TGTGCCAGTAGTATACGACCGGGACTAGCGGGAACCACAGATACGCAGTATTTT
CDR3 protein: CASSIRPGLAGTTDTQYF

clone size: .
J gene: TRBJ2-5
D gene: .
V gene: TRBV7-6
CDR3 DNA: TGTGCCAGCAGCCTAGAGGTGGGGGGTATCGGAGAGACCCAGTACTTC
CDR3 protein: CASSLEVGGIGETQYF

clone size: .
J gene: TRBJ2-3
D gene: TRBD2
V gene: TRBV19
CDR3 DNA: TGTGCCAGTAGTATGGGTCCTAGCGGGGGCCTTAGCACAGATACGCAGTATTTT
CDR3 protein: CASSMGPSGGLSTDTQYF

clone size: .
J gene: TRBJ2-3
D gene: TRBD2
V gene: TRBV6-1
CDR3 DNA: TGTGCCAGCAGTGACTTAATGGGACTAGCCTCAGATACGCAGTATTTT
CDR3 protein: CASSDLMGLASDTQYF

clone size: .
J gene: TRBJ1-1
D gene: .
V gene: TRBV27
CDR3 DNA: TGTGCCAGCAGCCACATGGCATCATCCCACACTGAAGCTTTCTTT
CDR3 protein: CASSHMASSHTEAFF

clone size: .
J gene: TRBJ2-3
D gene: TRBD2
V gene: TRBV6-2/TRBV6-3
CDR3 DNA: TGTGCCAGCAGTTCCAGCGGGGAGACAGATACGCAGTATTTT
CDR3 protein: CASSSSGETDTQYF

clone size: .
J gene: TRBJ2-5
D gene: TRBD2
V gene: TRBV14
CDR3 DNA: TGTGCCAGCAGCCACCGGGGGGTAACCTGGGAGACCCAGTACTTC
CDR3 protein: CASSHRGVTWETQYF